This T cell receptor (beta chain) originates from a study of T cells in Graves' hyperthyroidism and ophthalmopathy. Study outcomes and limitations: The model's output predicted ophthalmopathy at a median of 6.5 months prior to onset.

The CDR3 regions of TCR beta were amplified from RNA transcripts. Initially, a first-round RT-PCR of the TCR CDR3 employed the HTBI primer set. A single record per CDR3 protein comes from TCRdb applying MiXCR to the multiplex PCR reads. The repertoire has about 840,000 distinct CDR3 sequences, roughly 40% of them found once; the top ten carry 7% to 10%. There are a few counts of this clonotype. No antigen is known for it. The sequencing sample was made of blood. The clonotype was recovered from a man aged 18-30 years with Graves' hyperthyroidism.

CDR3 protein: CASSSLGQAMNTEAFF. In nucleotides, the CDR3 is TGTGCCAGCAGCTCCCTTGGACAGGCCATGAACACTGAAGCTTTCTTT. The rearrangement joins TRBV11-1 to TRBJ1-1; 7 bases map to TRBD1. This CDR3 is built from 16 residues. Per germline, CDR1 SGHAT and CDR2 FQDESV (reference sequence). The V and J ends lost 4 bases and 0 bases, in that order; junction bases with no gene match: 8.